This is a list of T cell receptor beta chains from one sample in a study of T cell responses to AZD1222 COVID-19 vaccine. TCRdb keeps only in-frame clones here, not all; method: immunoSEQ multiplex PCR. The table includes roughly 71,000 clones, 85% detected once. Sample: peripheral blood, taken on day 0 of AZD1222 vaccination. These receptor sequences come from an adult in good health. Both conserved end residues are part of each CDR3. D genes are given only for firm matches. Rows give clone size only sometimes, using once, few, many, or a class for an expanded clone.

J gene: TRBJ2-3
CDR3 length: 12
V gene: TRBV14
D gene: -
clone size: -
CDR3 DNA: TGTGCCAGCAGCCAAGAAGGGGCTACGCAGTATTTT
CDR3 protein: CASSQEGATQYF

J gene: TRBJ2-1
CDR3 length: 16
V gene: TRBV11-1
D gene: -
clone size: -
CDR3 DNA: TGTGCCAGCAGCTTAAGATCTGGCGTTACCTACAATGAGCAGTTCTTC
CDR3 protein: CASSLRSGVTYNEQFF

J gene: TRBJ2-2
CDR3 length: 19
V gene: TRBV9
D gene: TRBD2
clone size: once
CDR3 DNA: TGTGCCAGCAGCGTGGCTAGCGGGAGGTCCTGGCCTTCCACCGGGGAGCTGTTTTTT
CDR3 protein: CASSVASGRSWPSTGELFF

J gene: TRBJ1-1
CDR3 length: 14
V gene: TRBV6-5
D gene: -
clone size: -
CDR3 DNA: TGTGCCAGCAGTTACACTGACACCCGAGTCAACGCTTTCTTT
CDR3 protein: CASSYTDTRVNAFF

J gene: TRBJ2-3
CDR3 length: 18
V gene: TRBV9
D gene: -
clone size: once
CDR3 DNA: TGTGCCAGCAGCGACCGGGACGTCCAAGAACCTAGCACAGATACGCAGTATTTT
CDR3 protein: CASSDRDVQEPSTDTQYF

J gene: TRBJ1-1
CDR3 length: 14
V gene: TRBV6-5
D gene: -
clone size: -
CDR3 DNA: TGTGCCAGCATCGGGACGAGAGGGAACACTGAAGCTTTCTTT
CDR3 protein: CASIGTRGNTEAFF

J gene: TRBJ1-1
CDR3 length: 16
V gene: TRBV12-2
D gene: -
clone size: -
CDR3 DNA: TGTGCAAGTCGCCTGACGAGGGACAGGGTTTTCACTGAAGCTTTCTTT
CDR3 protein: CASRLTRDRVFTEAFF

J gene: TRBJ2-1
CDR3 length: 14
V gene: TRBV21-1
D gene: -
clone size: -
CDR3 DNA: TGTGCCAGCAGCAAAAACCCGGGACCGATTGAGCAGTTCTTC
CDR3 protein: CASSKNPGPIEQFF

J gene: TRBJ1-2
CDR3 length: 17
V gene: TRBV27
D gene: TRBD1
clone size: -
CDR3 DNA: TGTGCCAGCAGTAGGACAGGGTCAAGTCCTAGGGGCTATGGCTACACCTTC
CDR3 protein: CASSRTGSSPRGYGYTF

J gene: TRBJ2-3
CDR3 length: 17
V gene: TRBV7-9
D gene: TRBD2
clone size: -
CDR3 DNA: TGTGCCAGCAGCCCGGGGACTAGCGGGGGGAGCACAGATACGCAGTATTTT
CDR3 protein: CASSPGTSGGSTDTQYF

J gene: TRBJ2-7
CDR3 length: 14
V gene: TRBV27
D gene: -
clone size: few
CDR3 DNA: TGTGCCAGCATGATGACAAGGAGCTCCTACGAGCAGTACTTC
CDR3 protein: CASMMTRSSYEQYF

J gene: TRBJ1-4
CDR3 length: 13
V gene: TRBV6-5
D gene: TRBD1
clone size: -
CDR3 DNA: TGTGCCAGCAGGACAGGGACTAATGAAAAACTGTTTTTT
CDR3 protein: CASRTGTNEKLFF

J gene: TRBJ2-1
CDR3 length: 14
V gene: TRBV18
D gene: TRBD2
clone size: -
CDR3 DNA: TGTGCCAGCTCACCGTCGACTAGCGTTAATGAGCAGTTCTTC
CDR3 protein: CASSPSTSVNEQFF

J gene: TRBJ1-2
CDR3 length: 14
V gene: TRBV5-1
D gene: TRBD1
clone size: -
CDR3 DNA: TGCGCCAGCAGCATCGGACAGGAGGGCCGTGGCTACACCTTC
CDR3 protein: CASSIGQEGRGYTF

J gene: TRBJ2-7
CDR3 length: 14
V gene: TRBV27
D gene: -
clone size: few
CDR3 DNA: TGTGCCAGCAGTTTAGGGGGGAGTGCGGGCGAGCAGTACTTC
CDR3 protein: CASSLGGSAGEQYF

J gene: TRBJ1-5
CDR3 length: 15
V gene: TRBV19
D gene: TRBD1
clone size: -
CDR3 DNA: TGTTCAGCCGGACAGGGGGTATTAGGCAATCAGCCCCAGCATTTT
CDR3 protein: CSAGQGVLGNQPQHF

J gene: TRBJ2-1
CDR3 length: 13
V gene: TRBV18
D gene: -
clone size: once
CDR3 DNA: TGTGCCAGCTCACCTTGGGGATACAATGAGCAGTTCTTC
CDR3 protein: CASSPWGYNEQFF

J gene: TRBJ2-1
CDR3 length: 16
V gene: TRBV5-1
D gene: TRBD2
clone size: -
CDR3 DNA: TGCGCCAGCAGCTTACAGACTAGCGGGATTTACAATGAGCAGTTCTTC
CDR3 protein: CASSLQTSGIYNEQFF

J gene: TRBJ2-7
CDR3 length: 14
V gene: TRBV19
D gene: -
clone size: -
CDR3 DNA: TGTGCCAGTAGTATGATGACAAACACCTACGAGCAGTACTTC
CDR3 protein: CASSMMTNTYEQYF

J gene: TRBJ1-2
CDR3 length: 14
V gene: TRBV19
D gene: -
clone size: -
CDR3 DNA: TGTGCCAGTAGTCCAAATGGGGACCCTTATGGCTACACCTTC
CDR3 protein: CASSPNGDPYGYTF

J gene: TRBJ1-1
CDR3 length: 11
V gene: TRBV20-1
D gene: -
clone size: -
CDR3 DNA: TGCAGTGCCACGGACCCGAGTGGCGCTTTCTTT
CDR3 protein: CSATDPSGAFF

J gene: TRBJ1-3
CDR3 length: 15
V gene: TRBV10-3
D gene: -
clone size: -
CDR3 DNA: TGTGCCATCAGGGACTCCGGGACCGCGGGAAACACCATATATTTT
CDR3 protein: CAIRDSGTAGNTIYF

J gene: TRBJ1-2
CDR3 length: 15
V gene: TRBV30
D gene: -
clone size: few
CDR3 DNA: TGTGCCTGGAGCGGACGACCGGGACCTAAGGGCGGCTACACCTTC
CDR3 protein: CAWSGRPGPKGGYTF

J gene: TRBJ1-4
CDR3 length: 13
V gene: TRBV27
D gene: -
clone size: -
CDR3 DNA: TGTGCCAGCAGTTGGTACCGTAATGAAAAACTGTTTTTT
CDR3 protein: CASSWYRNEKLFF

J gene: TRBJ1-5
CDR3 length: 14
V gene: TRBV7-9
D gene: TRBD1
clone size: -
CDR3 DNA: TGTGCCAGCAGTCCGACAGGGGGCAGGCAGCCCCAGCATTTT
CDR3 protein: CASSPTGGRQPQHF

J gene: TRBJ1-5
CDR3 length: 15
V gene: TRBV6-6
D gene: TRBD1
clone size: once
CDR3 DNA: TGTGCCAGCAGTCGACAGGGAGGGAGCAATCAGCCCCAGCATTTT
CDR3 protein: CASSRQGGSNQPQHF

J gene: TRBJ1-1
CDR3 length: 14
V gene: TRBV18
D gene: -
clone size: -
CDR3 DNA: TGTGCCAGCTCACCATTTGAGGAGGCCACTGAAGCTTTCTTT
CDR3 protein: CASSPFEEATEAFF

J gene: TRBJ1-6
CDR3 length: 16
V gene: TRBV3-1/TRBV3-2
D gene: TRBD1
clone size: -
CDR3 DNA: TGTGCCAGCAGCCAATTGACCGGGACAGGGAATTCACCCCTCCACTTT
CDR3 protein: CASSQLTGTGNSPLHF

J gene: TRBJ1-2
CDR3 length: 18
V gene: TRBV19
D gene: TRBD1
clone size: -
CDR3 DNA: TGTGCCAGGAGGCCGGCCCGGGACAGGCAATTAGCTAACTATGGCTACACCTTC
CDR3 protein: CARRPARDRQLANYGYTF

J gene: TRBJ2-2
CDR3 length: 16
V gene: TRBV19
D gene: -
clone size: once
CDR3 DNA: TGTGCCAGTACCCCCCTGGGCAGGGCGGGCACCGGGGAGCTGTTTTTT
CDR3 protein: CASTPLGRAGTGELFF

J gene: TRBJ2-7
CDR3 length: 10
V gene: TRBV2
D gene: -
clone size: -
CDR3 DNA: TGTGCCAGCAAGGACTACGAGCAGTACTTC
CDR3 protein: CASKDYEQYF

J gene: TRBJ2-3
CDR3 length: 16
V gene: TRBV28
D gene: TRBD2
clone size: -
CDR3 DNA: TGTGCCAGCAGTTTATACCTAGCGGGAGGGTCAGATACGCAGTATTTT
CDR3 protein: CASSLYLAGGSDTQYF

J gene: TRBJ2-3
CDR3 length: 14
V gene: TRBV2
D gene: -
clone size: -
CDR3 DNA: TGTGCCAGCGTGAAGGGGTTATCGTCAGATACGCAGTATTTT
CDR3 protein: CASVKGLSSDTQYF

J gene: TRBJ2-7
CDR3 length: 14
V gene: TRBV2
D gene: TRBD1
clone size: -
CDR3 DNA: TGTGCCAGCAGCGAAAGGACAGGTGCCTACGAGCAGTACTTC
CDR3 protein: CASSERTGAYEQYF

J gene: TRBJ1-1
CDR3 length: 11
V gene: TRBV12-3/TRBV12-4
D gene: TRBD1
clone size: -
CDR3 DNA: TGTGCCAGCGGACAGGGGGGTGAAGCTTTCTTT
CDR3 protein: CASGQGGEAFF

J gene: TRBJ2-5
CDR3 length: 14
V gene: TRBV9
D gene: -
clone size: -
CDR3 DNA: TGTGCCAGCAGCCCCCCGGACGCCCAAGAGACCCAGTACTTC
CDR3 protein: CASSPPDAQETQYF

J gene: TRBJ2-2
CDR3 length: 13
V gene: TRBV5-4
D gene: -
clone size: -
CDR3 DNA: TGTGCCAGCAGCTTACAGAACACCGGGGAGCTGTTTTTT
CDR3 protein: CASSLQNTGELFF

J gene: TRBJ1-5
CDR3 length: 14
V gene: TRBV5-1
D gene: -
clone size: once
CDR3 DNA: TGCGCCAGCAGCTTGGGCAGAATGAACCAGCCCCAGCATTTT
CDR3 protein: CASSLGRMNQPQHF

J gene: TRBJ2-5
CDR3 length: 15
V gene: TRBV7-7
D gene: -
clone size: once
CDR3 DNA: TGTGCTAGCAGCTTATCCCCCAGGGTAGAGGAGACCCAGTACTTC
CDR3 protein: CASSLSPRVEETQYF

J gene: TRBJ1-6
CDR3 length: 14
V gene: TRBV5-1
D gene: -
clone size: -
CDR3 DNA: TGCGCCAGCACCCAAGGGGGGGCACGTTCACCCCTCCACTTT
CDR3 protein: CASTQGGARSPLHF

J gene: TRBJ1-4
CDR3 length: 13
V gene: TRBV12-3/TRBV12-4
D gene: -
clone size: -
CDR3 DNA: TGTGCCAGCAGTTTAGCGCGCGATTTAGAACTGTTTTTT
CDR3 protein: CASSLARDLELFF

J gene: TRBJ2-3
CDR3 length: 12
V gene: TRBV3-1/TRBV3-2
D gene: -
clone size: -
CDR3 DNA: TGTGCCAGCAGCCACAGCACAGATACGCAGTATTTT
CDR3 protein: CASSHSTDTQYF

J gene: TRBJ2-7
CDR3 length: 14
V gene: TRBV19
D gene: -
clone size: -
CDR3 DNA: TGTGCCAGTAGTATAGATCGAGGGGGCTACGAGCAGTACTTC
CDR3 protein: CASSIDRGGYEQYF

J gene: TRBJ2-7
CDR3 length: 11
V gene: TRBV20-1
D gene: -
clone size: -
CDR3 DNA: TGCAGTGCTAGGAAAAACTACGAGCAGTACTTC
CDR3 protein: CSARKNYEQYF

J gene: TRBJ1-1
CDR3 length: 15
V gene: TRBV6-5
D gene: -
clone size: -
CDR3 DNA: TGTGCCAGCAGTTACCGTCTCGGGATGGGGACTGAAGCTTTCTTT
CDR3 protein: CASSYRLGMGTEAFF

J gene: TRBJ2-3
CDR3 length: 13
V gene: TRBV2
D gene: TRBD2
clone size: -
CDR3 DNA: TGTGCCAGCGAACTAGCGGGGGGGAATACGCAGTATTTT
CDR3 protein: CASELAGGNTQYF

J gene: TRBJ1-2
CDR3 length: 13
V gene: TRBV11-2
D gene: -
clone size: -
CDR3 DNA: TGTGCCAGCAGCTTAGGACACATATATGGCTACACCTTC
CDR3 protein: CASSLGHIYGYTF

J gene: TRBJ1-1
CDR3 length: 13
V gene: TRBV5-4
D gene: -
clone size: once
CDR3 DNA: TGTGCCAGCAGCCACAAGGGCGGGACAGAAGCTTTCTTT
CDR3 protein: CASSHKGGTEAFF

J gene: TRBJ2-5
CDR3 length: 16
V gene: TRBV19
D gene: TRBD1
clone size: -
CDR3 DNA: TGTGCCAGTAAGAACAGGGGGCGGAGTCTCCAAGAGACCCAGTACTTC
CDR3 protein: CASKNRGRSLQETQYF

J gene: TRBJ2-3
CDR3 length: 12
V gene: TRBV9
D gene: -
clone size: -
CDR3 DNA: TGTGCCAGCAGCGTAGCGTCAGATACGCAGTATTTT
CDR3 protein: CASSVASDTQYF

J gene: TRBJ1-5
CDR3 length: 15
V gene: TRBV6-6
D gene: TRBD1
clone size: -
CDR3 DNA: TGTGCCAGCAGTTACTGGGACAGGGTGGACCAGCCCCAGCATTTT
CDR3 protein: CASSYWDRVDQPQHF

J gene: TRBJ2-1
CDR3 length: 14
V gene: TRBV5-6
D gene: TRBD1
clone size: -
CDR3 DNA: TGTGCCAGCAGCTTGGGGGACAGGGGCCACGGGCAGTTCTTC
CDR3 protein: CASSLGDRGHGQFF

J gene: TRBJ1-6
CDR3 length: 13
V gene: TRBV7-3
D gene: -
clone size: -
CDR3 DNA: TGTGCCAGCAGCCAGGACGGGAATTCACCCCTCCACTTT
CDR3 protein: CASSQDGNSPLHF

J gene: TRBJ1-2
CDR3 length: 15
V gene: TRBV2
D gene: -
clone size: -
CDR3 DNA: TGTGCCAGCAGTGGGGCACGTCCACGAAGCTATGGCTACACCTTC
CDR3 protein: CASSGARPRSYGYTF